The sequence of this T cell receptor beta chain was determined in a study of blood T cell repertoires in COVID-19. Methods used by the authors: Reference gene primers were amplified, and this amplification served to estimate nucleated cell counts. Using immunoSEQ multiplex PCR, the repertoire was profiled, and TCRdb retains in-frame clones only, with some absent. The DNA was the basis for D and trimming; V, J and clone size are from that table. The data contain 310,000 or so clones, approximately 84% of them seen just once; the ten biggest clones take up 8.5% to 12%. The V end was cut by 3 bases, the J end by 5 bases, with 12 bases between. The V gene's germline CDR1 is KGHDR and CDR2 SFDVKD. There are 14 residues in the CDR3.

The sequencing input was PBMCs or T cells enriched from blood (not recorded which). This TCR derives from a woman aged 18-29 years who had recovered from COVID-19. V is TRBV24-1 and J is TRBJ2-5; TRBD1 might be the D (6 bases). This CDR3 reads CATSDPNRAETQYF. CDR3 sequence (DNA): TGTGCCACCAGTGATCCAAACAGGGCGGAGACCCAGTACTTC.